This T cell receptor (beta chain) is drawn from a study of T cells after yellow fever vaccination. Study as a whole: Fractions of limited cellularity were prepared by means of SMART-Seq v4 Ultra Low Input. Study-wide points: From the bulk population, abundant clonotypes could contaminate and appear within FACS-sorted repertoires.

In its sample, this clonotype was seen a few times. Its antigen is undetermined. By 5'RACE template switching, TCR cDNA was produced, with a universal primer site and UMIs added in the process. TCRdb processed the 5' RACE reads anew with MiXCR; each CDR3 protein has one entry. This table has nearly 550,000 distinct CDR3 sequences, about a fifth appearing once. This TCR was recovered from a man aged 25 to 40 who received the YFV17D yellow fever vaccine. Sequencing used PBMCs, obtained 15 days after the yellow fever booster vaccination.

The CDR3 sequence is CASSSELYGYTF. The CDR3 DNA sequence: TGTGCCAGCAGCTCGGAGCTTTATGGCTACACCTTC. V usage is TRBV9 and J usage is TRBJ1-2, with D unclear. Trimming shortened V by 4 bases and J by 5 bases, and 9 bases separated the two germline ends. The CDR3 is made up of 12 amino acids. Germline V gene sequence: CDR1 SGDLS, CDR2 YYNGEE.